A selection of T cell receptor beta chains follows, all from one sample in a study of metastatic and nonmetastatic thyroid tumors. MiXCR re-clonotyped the PCR reads for TCRdb. Of roughly 13,000 clones in the sample, roughly 31% are singletons; the top ten hold approximately 15%. Material: tumor tissue. The receptors derive from a male donor with papillary thyroid cancer or a benign thyroid nodule (not recorded which). Some clones in this sample may be carry-over from other donors' samples. CDR3s leave out the opening cysteine and the closing phenylalanine or tryptophan. A row's size may be missing; if present it is once, few, many or a size class.

clone size	V gene	J gene	CDR3 protein
-	TRBV18	TRBJ1-1	ASSPAGANTEAF
few	TRBV7-2	TRBJ2-1	ASSSGTKQF
-	TRBV27	TRBJ2-2	ASSLYGTGELF
-	TRBV12-3/TRBV12-4	TRBJ1-5	ASSRSLGQGNQPQH
few	TRBV11-1	TRBJ2-1	ASSSSNEQF
-	TRBV4-2	TRBJ2-4	ASSHLGEKNIQY
-	TRBV5-6	TRBJ1-2	ASSLGQTGYGYT
medium-sized	TRBV6-1	TRBJ2-1	ASSDVQGRSYNEQF
medium-sized	TRBV5-1	TRBJ1-1	ASSKGTIRPEAF
-	TRBV5-1	TRBJ2-3	ARSLRGGVGTDSQY
-	TRBV6-1	TRBJ2-7	ASSEAGSYEQY
-	TRBV20-1	TRBJ2-3	SAEGQPPDEHY
medium-sized	TRBV9	TRBJ2-6	ASSVGPSGANVLT
-	TRBV11-2	TRBJ2-5	ASGGVETQY
-	TRBV11-1	TRBJ2-1	ASSSTSGSSYNGQF
-	TRBV19	TRBJ2-2	ASTRGGPNTGELF
-	TRBV6-1	TRBJ1-2	ASSEAGDYGYT
-	TRBV20-1	TRBJ2-7	SARRQGLEQY
many	TRBV2	TRBJ2-5	ASDRGQETQY
many	TRBV7-8	TRBJ2-3	ASSFGTGESTDTQY
-	TRBV11-2	TRBJ2-2	ASSVRLAGALAGELF
many	TRBV6-5	TRBJ2-3	ASSFGMGDQSLSDTQY
medium-sized	TRBV5-1	TRBJ2-1	ASSKNRGGHNEQF
-	TRBV24-1	TRBJ1-1	ATSDTTGGDTEAF
few	TRBV5-4	TRBJ2-3	ASSLGQGFTDTQY
few	TRBV28	TRBJ1-1	ASSTALPNTEAF
medium-sized	TRBV3-1	TRBJ2-3	ASSSRKGYTDTQY
few	TRBV28	TRBJ2-3	ASMPPRADTQY
-	TRBV5-1	TRBJ2-1	ASSPTSGSYNEQF